This TCR beta chain is from a study of CD8 T cells in ankylosing spondylitis. Losses at the gene ends were 7 bases for V and 2 bases for J; bases not matched to a gene: 7. This CDR3 has 13 amino acids. Germline V CDR1 and CDR2: SQVTM, ANQGSEA. 5'-RACE, quantitative and with molecular barcodes, yielded the TCR beta libraries. Via MiXCR, TCRdb re-called the 5' RACE reads, giving one row per CDR3 protein. The sample includes 200,000 or so distinct CDR3 sequences, roughly 18% seen only once; the top ten take more than 3.5%. This clonotype showed up many times. Sequenced material: blood, either unsorted or a sorted T cell fraction (not recorded which). This TCR was recovered from a male donor aged 10-35 years with ankylosing spondylitis or in good health (not recorded which). This chain connects TRBV29-1 to TRBJ2-7, with TRBD1 matching over 8 bases. CDR3 amino acids: CSAGTGQPYEQYF. The CDR3 DNA follows: TGCAGCGCTGGGACAGGTCAACCCTACGAGCAGTACTTC.